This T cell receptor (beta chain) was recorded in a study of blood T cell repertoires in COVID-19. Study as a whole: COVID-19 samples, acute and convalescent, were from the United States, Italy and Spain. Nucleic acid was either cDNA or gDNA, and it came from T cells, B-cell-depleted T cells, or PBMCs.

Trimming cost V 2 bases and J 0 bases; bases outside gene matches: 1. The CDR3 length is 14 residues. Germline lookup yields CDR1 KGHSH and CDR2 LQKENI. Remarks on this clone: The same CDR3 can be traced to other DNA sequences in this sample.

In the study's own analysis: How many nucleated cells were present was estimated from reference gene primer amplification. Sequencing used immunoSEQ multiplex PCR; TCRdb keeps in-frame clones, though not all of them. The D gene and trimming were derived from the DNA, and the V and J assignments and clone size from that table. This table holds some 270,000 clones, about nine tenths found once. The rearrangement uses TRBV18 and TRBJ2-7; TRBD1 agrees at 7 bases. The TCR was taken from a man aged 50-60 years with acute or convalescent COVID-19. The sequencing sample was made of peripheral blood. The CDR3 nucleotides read TGTGCCAGCTCACCAGGACAGGCCTCCTACGAGCAGTACTTC. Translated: CASSPGQASYEQYF.